This T cell receptor (beta chain) was documented in a study of blood T cells in healthy people across ages. This CDR3 has 15 amino acids. Germline trimming cut 2 bases from V and 7 bases from J; bases unmatched to any gene: 7. Germline V gene data show CDR1 as LGHNT and CDR2 as FRNRAP. Then a second PCR, running about 7 to 11 cycles, was carried out with a sample-barcoded 5' primer and a J-beta primer mix. TCRdb ran MiXCR on the 5' RACE reads and lists one entry per CDR3 protein. Among 600,000 or so distinct CDR3 sequences listed, 25% to 30% were seen once. This TCR was sampled from a woman older than 75 in good health. V gene TRBV12-5 combines with J gene TRBJ2-1; 8 nucleotides match TRBD2. The specimen sequenced was blood. CDR3 nucleotides: TGTGCTAGTGGTTTGTCGGGGGGGCCTATGAATGAGCAGTTCTTC. Its protein product is CASGLSGGPMNEQFF.